The present T cell receptor (beta chain) was sequenced within a study of pediatric ulcerative colitis. General study findings and limits: Two patients had blood samples with substantially reduced template counts. All ulcerative colitis patients, but no controls, carried a couple of rectal clonotypes. Rectal repertoires separated controls, mild-moderate and acute severe colitis.

V lost 1 base, J lost 7 bases, and 19 bases lay in between. This CDR3 contains 16 residues. Germline V gives CDR1 LGHNA, CDR2 YNFKEQ. Blood was drawn at the time of colonoscopy. The method was immunoSEQ multiplex PCR; TCRdb's version includes in-frame clones alone and lacks a portion of them. The sample holds 10,000 or so clones, 75% to 90% seen once. A remark on this clone: Antigen specificity is unknown.

The TCR was taken from a girl aged 10-17 years with moderate ulcerative colitis. The specimen sequenced was blood. V gene TRBV4-2 combines with J gene TRBJ1-2; perhaps TRBD1 as D (6 bases). For the CDR3, the DNA is TGTGCCAGCAGCCAAGCGCAGTATGGGGGGCTAAGTGGCTACACCTTC. Translated, it gives CASSQAQYGGLSGYTF.